One sample yielded the 12 T cell receptor beta chains listed below, sequenced in a study of T cells in localized non-small cell lung cancer (dated by TCRdb to 2018 to 2021). The library was obtained by the immunoSEQ multiplex PCR assay. TCRdb took this table from immuneACCESS and kept in-frame rearrangements with V and J called. Such tables lack part of the clones; where checked against another copy, unresolved V genes explain under half of the gap, and the rest is unexplained. The sample records roughly 48,000 clones, about 72% of which are singletons. The top ten clonotypes cover less than 20% of the sample. The sequenced sample was peripheral blood, obtained before any cancer treatment. The source of these receptors is a man aged 40-75 years with stage I squamous cell lung carcinoma.

V usage is TRBV7-8 and J usage is TRBJ2-7; D gene unclear. Deletions cut 1 base from V and 0 bases from J, with 13 bases between. This CDR3 region has 16 residues. CDR1 and CDR2 (germline): SGHVS, FQNEAQ. The DNA of the CDR3 is TGTGCCAGCAGCTTAGGGATCCAGCCGATCTCCTACGAGCAGTACTTC. Residues: CASSLGIQPISYEQYF.

The CDR3: CASIADSVNTEAFF. The CDR3 DNA reads as TGTGCCAGTATAGCCGACAGCGTGAACACTGAAGCTTTCTTT. The V call is TRBV19, the J call TRBJ1-1; maybe TRBD1 (5 bases). CDR3 length equals 14 residues. Germline loops: CDR1 LNHDA, CDR2 SQIVND (reference sequence). Trimming removed 7 bases from V and 0 bases from J, with 12 bases in between.

The V gene is TRBV27, the J gene TRBJ2-5, with TRBD2 matching over 10 bases. TRBJ2-7 explains the end of the DNA better; the J call may be wrong. This CDR3 comprises 16 residues. The germline gives CDR1 MNHEY, CDR2 SMNVEV (reference sequence). Here the CDR3 reads CASSPLAGALLYEQYF. The CDR3, as DNA: TGTGCCAGCAGTCCCCTAGCGGGGGCTCTCCTCTACGAGCAGTACTTC.

This clone was counted a few times. The genes are TRBV14 and TRBJ1-1; D not resolved. Deletions cut 0 bases from V and 1 base from J, with 6 bases between. Germline V gene data show CDR1 as SGHDN and CDR2 as FVKESK. The length of the CDR3 is 14 residues. This CDR3 reads CASSQEVRNTEAFF. The CDR3 nucleotides read TGTGCCAGCAGCCAAGAGGTCCGGAACACTGAAGCTTTCTTT. The variable domain in full, completed from reference TRBV14 and TRBJ1-1, reads EAGVTQFPSHSVIEKGQTVTLRCDPISGHDNLYWYRRVMGKEIKFLLHFVKESKQDESGMPNNRFLAERTGGTYSTLKVQPAELEDSGVYFCASSQEVRNTEAFFGQGTRLTVV.

The V and J genes are TRBV6-5 and TRBJ1-2; D may be TRBD1 (6 bases). The germline V gene encodes CDR1 MNHEY and CDR2 SVGAGI. Trimming removed 6 bases from V and 4 bases from J, with 12 bases in between. The length of the CDR3 is 13 residues. The CDR3 sequence: CASRQLGGYGYTF. In DNA form, the CDR3 reads TGTGCCAGCAGACAACTAGGGGGCTATGGCTACACCTTC.

V usage is TRBV4-2 and J usage is TRBJ1-4; tentatively, D is TRBD1 (5 bases). V was trimmed by 0 bases and J by 0 bases, leaving 8 bases between them. The germline V gene encodes CDR1 LGHNA and CDR2 YNFKEQ. The CDR3 runs 16 residues. CDR3 coding DNA: TGTGCCAGCAGCCAAGATCCGGGGGCAACTAATGAAAAACTGTTTTTT. Amino acids: CASSQDPGATNEKLFF.

The CDR3 reads CASSPGSTEAFF. DNA for the CDR3: TGTGCCAGTTCCCCGGGAAGCACTGAAGCTTTCTTT. The chain recombines TRBV18 with TRBJ1-1; no firm D call. The V gene's germline CDR1 is KGHSH and CDR2 LQKENI. V dropped 9 bases and J dropped 4 bases, with 12 bases sitting between them. The CDR3 is 12 residues long.

The CDR3 DNA reads as TGCGCCAGCAGGCGCTGGGCGGTCTCCTACAATGAGCAGTTCTTC. Translating gives CASRRWAVSYNEQFF. The rearrangement joins TRBV4-1 to TRBJ2-1; unclear D gene. The V end lost 6 bases, the J end lost 0 bases, and 12 bases lay between the germline ends. CDR3 size: 15 residues. Germline CDR1 is MGHRA and CDR2 is YSYEKL.

This chain uses TRBV28 with TRBJ2-1; D may match TRBD1 or TRBD2 (6 bases each). CDR1 and CDR2 from the germline V gene are MDHEN and SYDVKM. This CDR3 has 16 residues. Trimming cost V 5 bases and J 8 bases, with 22 bases left between them. CDR3 in DNA: TGTGCCAGCAGTCTCCCACTAGAGGGGGGACTCGATGAGCAGTTCTTC. It yields the protein CASSLPLEGGLDEQFF.

This CDR3 is CAISEGSGLYGYTF. In nucleotides, the CDR3 is TGTGCCATCAGTGAGGGCAGCGGGCTCTACGGCTACACCTTC. The chain employs TRBV10-3 and TRBJ1-2; D unclear. The CDR3 contains 14 residues. Germline lookup yields CDR1 ENHRY and CDR2 SYGVKD. The V gene lost 2 bases and the J gene lost 8 bases, with 15 bases spanning the gap.

The V gene is TRBV4-1, the J gene TRBJ2-7; D is unclear. The CDR3 runs 13 residues. The germline gives CDR1 MGHRA, CDR2 YSYEKL. Trimming removed 1 base from V and 5 bases from J, with 9 bases in between. The CDR3 spells CASSQALGNEQYF. The CDR3 DNA reads TGCGCCAGCAGCCAAGCACTGGGTAACGAGCAGTACTTC.

The chain is built from TRBV6-5 and TRBJ2-1; D unclear. Germline assignment: CDR1 MNHEY and CDR2 SVGAGI. Between the trimmed V and J ends, which lost 4 bases and 6 bases, there was a span of 4 bases. The CDR3 consists of 11 residues. In DNA form, the CDR3 reads TGTGCCAGCAGTTCGATCAATGAGCAGTTCTTC. Translating it yields CASSSINEQFF.